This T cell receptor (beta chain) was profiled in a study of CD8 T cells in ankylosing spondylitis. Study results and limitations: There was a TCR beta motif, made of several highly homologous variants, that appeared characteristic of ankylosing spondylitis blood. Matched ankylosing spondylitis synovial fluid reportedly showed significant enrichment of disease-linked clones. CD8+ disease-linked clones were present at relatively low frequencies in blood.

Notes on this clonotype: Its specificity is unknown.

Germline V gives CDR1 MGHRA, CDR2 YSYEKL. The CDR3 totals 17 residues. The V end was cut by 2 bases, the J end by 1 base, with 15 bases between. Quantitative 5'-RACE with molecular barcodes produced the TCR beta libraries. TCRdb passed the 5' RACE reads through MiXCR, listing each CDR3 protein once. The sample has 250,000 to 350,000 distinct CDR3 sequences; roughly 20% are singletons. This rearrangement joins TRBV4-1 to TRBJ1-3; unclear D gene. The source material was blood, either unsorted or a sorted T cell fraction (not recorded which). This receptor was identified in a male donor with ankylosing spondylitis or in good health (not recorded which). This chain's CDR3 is CASSQLGRRPSGNTIYF. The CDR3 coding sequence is TGCGCCAGCAGCCAACTTGGGCGCCGGCCGTCTGGAAACACCATATATTTT.